This T cell receptor beta chain appears in the sequencing data of a study of cytomegalovirus exposure and HLA in healthy donors. The PCR contained 60 Vbeta and 13 Jbeta primers. Assay: immunoSEQ multiplex PCR; the TCRdb copy retains only in-frame clones and omits some. The table records about 160,000 clones, approximately 90% of them present only once. The length of the CDR3 is 14 residues. With 2 bases clipped from V and 5 bases from J, the junction kept 4 bases outside the gene matches. CDR1 SGDLS and CDR2 YYNGEE come from the germline V gene. The chain links TRBV9 to TRBJ2-7, with 10 nucleotides matching TRBD1. Sequenced material: PBMCs. This TCR was sampled from a woman aged 25 to 39 in good health and CMV-seronegative. The CDR3 DNA follows: TGTGCCAGCAGCGTTTTCGGGACAGGGGACGAGCAGTACTTC. Encoded protein: CASSVFGTGDEQYF.